This T cell receptor (beta chain) was captured by sequencing in a study of blood T cell repertoires in COVID-19. On the study more broadly: Acute and convalescent COVID-19 samples came from the United States, Italy and Spain. In each case, the material was cDNA or gDNA derived from T cells, B-cell-depleted T cells, or PBMCs.

Per the original data handling: Quantification of nucleated cells was approximated via reference gene primer amplification. Clones were read by immunoSEQ multiplex PCR, and TCRdb kept only the in-frame ones, dropping some. D and trimming were read from the DNA, whereas the V and J calls and clone size are those reported in that table. The table shows about 93,000 clones, with more than 70% occurring only once. The germline CDR1 and CDR2 sequences are SGHRS and YFSETQ. V lost 4 bases and J lost 2; bases outside the gene matches: 5. The CDR3 covers 15 residues. Material for sequencing was peripheral blood. This clonotype originated in a man over 45 with acute or convalescent COVID-19. This rearrangement joins TRBV5-1 to TRBJ2-2; the match to TRBD1 covers 7 bases. CDR3 sequence reads: CASSIRQGNTGELFF. CDR3 bases: TGCGCCAGCAGCATAAGACAGGGAAACACCGGGGAGCTGTTTTTT.